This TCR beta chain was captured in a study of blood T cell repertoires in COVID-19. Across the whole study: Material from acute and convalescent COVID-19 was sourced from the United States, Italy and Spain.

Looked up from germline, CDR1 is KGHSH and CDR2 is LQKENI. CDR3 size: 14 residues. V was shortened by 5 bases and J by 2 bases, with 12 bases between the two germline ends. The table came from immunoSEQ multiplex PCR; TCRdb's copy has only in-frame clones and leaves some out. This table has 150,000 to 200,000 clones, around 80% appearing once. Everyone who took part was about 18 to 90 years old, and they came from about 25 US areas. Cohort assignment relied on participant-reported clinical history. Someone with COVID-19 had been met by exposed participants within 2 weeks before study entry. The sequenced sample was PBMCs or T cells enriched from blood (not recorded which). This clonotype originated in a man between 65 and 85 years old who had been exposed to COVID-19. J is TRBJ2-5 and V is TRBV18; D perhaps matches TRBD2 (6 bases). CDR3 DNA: TGTGCCAGCTCAATCGGGACTCCTCAAGAGACCCAGTACTTC. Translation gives CASSIGTPQETQYF.